This TCR beta chain was sequenced during a study of blood T cell repertoires in COVID-19. As for the study in general: Whether acute or convalescent, the COVID-19 samples came from the United States, Italy and Spain. PBMCs, B-cell-depleted T cells, or T cells were the source of the cDNA or gDNA that made up the material.

Study processing details: By means of reference gene primer amplification, nucleated cell counts were estimated. Measured with immunoSEQ multiplex PCR; TCRdb has only the in-frame clones, and not every one. That table supplies the V and J calls and clone size; D and trimming were determined from the DNA. The sample consists of fewer than 70,000 clones, 65% to 90% of them appearing once. Germline V gives CDR1 LNHDA, CDR2 SQIVND (reference sequence). The CDR3 runs to 14 residues. V was pared by 7 bases and J by 1 base, with 11 bases between. This clone appeared a few times. The rearrangement uses TRBV19 and TRBJ1-3; D perhaps matches TRBD1 (5 bases). The sequencing input was peripheral blood. This TCR derives from a woman aged 60-70 years with acute or convalescent COVID-19. The CDR3 here is CASIGTESGNTIYF. As DNA, the CDR3 is TGTGCCAGTATAGGGACTGAATCTGGAAACACCATATATTTT.